This T cell receptor beta chain was captured in a study of regulatory T cells in long-lasting Graves disease. A few counts support this clonotype. V was shortened by 5 bases and J by 2 bases, with 14 bases between the two germline ends. The germline V gene encodes CDR1 SEHNR and CDR2 FQNEAQ (reference sequence). The CDR3 is made up of 15 amino acids. Time point indicated: newly diagnosed GD, antithyroid drugs for less than 3 months. RNA from PBMCs was the source of the TCR library. Xi'an, China, was home to the endocrinology department that provided patients. Construction of the TCR beta libraries employed iRepertoire HTBI primers in conjunction with Arm-PCR of CDR3 regions. TCRdb reanalysed the multiplex PCR reads using MiXCR and keeps one entry per CDR3 protein. Here the sample spans hundreds of thousands of distinct CDR3 sequences, 15% to 20% being singletons. The sample was also linked to a second study, of T cells in Graves' hyperthyroidism and ophthalmopathy. That paper states: First-round RT-PCR with HTBI primers amplified the TCR CDR3 region.

The source is a woman in her twenties or thirties with Graves disease. The rearrangement joins TRBV7-9 to TRBJ2-3; tentatively, D is TRBD1 (5 bases). The sequencing here drew on peripheral blood mononuclear cells (PBMCs), taken at new diagnosis, from a patient treated with antithyroid drugs. The CDR3 DNA reads TGTGCCAGCAGCCTACTCAGGGTTTTCACAGATACGCAGTATTTT. Its translation is CASSLLRVFTDTQYF.